This T cell receptor (beta chain) was sequenced in a study of blood T cell repertoires in COVID-19. The wider study: COVID-19 samples, acute and convalescent, were from the United States, Italy and Spain. In each case, the material was cDNA or gDNA derived from T cells, B-cell-depleted T cells, or PBMCs.

A word on this clone: The same CDR3 can be traced to other DNA sequences in this sample.

As originally analysed: Amplification from reference gene primers served as the basis for estimated nucleated cell counts. Libraries were prepared by immunoSEQ multiplex PCR; TCRdb keeps only in-frame clonotypes and omits some of them. V, J and clone size reflect that table, while D and trimming were determined from the DNA. The profile shows under 150,000 clones, around nine tenths of them singletons. Germline V gene sequence: CDR1 KGHSH, CDR2 LQKENI. This CDR3 spans 14 amino acids. Trimming took 6 bases from V and 0 from J, leaving 12 bases between them. The V call is TRBV18, the J call TRBJ2-7; TRBD1 might be the D (6 bases). The sample consisted of peripheral blood. The sequence came from a woman between 40 and 55 years old with acute or convalescent COVID-19. In nucleotides, the CDR3 is TGTGCCAGCTCGCCCGGGACACCCTCCTACGAGCAGTACTTC. Its protein product is CASSPGTPSYEQYF.